The following is a T cell receptor (beta chain) sequence with its context. As processed by the authors: For nucleated cells, counts were estimated from reference gene primer amplification. Produced via immunoSEQ multiplex PCR; TCRdb's table is partial and in-frame only. The DNA was the basis for D and trimming; V, J and clone size are from that table. The table lists tens of thousands of clones, roughly 86% of them singletons. The germline V gene encodes CDR1 GTSNPN and CDR2 SVGIG (reference sequence). The CDR3 totals 13 residues. With 4 bases clipped from V and 5 bases from J, the junction kept 3 bases outside the gene matches. The data derive from a study of blood T cell repertoires in COVID-19. About the study: Both acute and convalescent COVID-19 samples were obtained from the United States, Italy and Spain. T cells, B-cell-depleted T cells, or PBMCs supplied cDNA or gDNA.

The genes are TRBV30 and TRBJ1-5; 9 positions match TRBD1. This clonotype was obtained from a man between 65 and 85 years old with acute or convalescent COVID-19. The sequenced material came from peripheral blood. CDR3 region: CAWNTGGDQPQHF. The CDR3 coding sequence is TGTGCCTGGAACACAGGGGGCGATCAGCCCCAGCATTTT.